This is a list of T cell receptor beta chains from one sample in a study of identical twins. TCRdb reprocessed the 5' RACE reads via MiXCR and lists one record per CDR3 protein. The sample consists of around 250,000 distinct CDR3 sequences, more than 9.5% of them appearing once. These same records also appear under a second study, on yellow fever vaccine responses in identical twins.

The material sequenced was memory (CD45RO+) T cells sorted from blood. These receptor sequences come from a woman under 30 in good health. Both conserved end residues are part of each CDR3. The D gene is left open where the match is weak. Expanded clones get a size class; other rows say once, few or many, or leave the size out.

V	size	J	D	DNA	CDR3
TRBV7-2	NA	TRBJ2-2	NA	TGTGCCAGCAGCTCCCTCCGGGGCACCGGGGAGCTGTTTTTT	CASSSLRGTGELFF
TRBV12-3/TRBV12-4	few	TRBJ2-6	TRBD1	TGTGCCAGCAATCGGTGGGTCAGGGGGCGGGCTGGGGCCAACGTCCTGACTTTC	CASNRWVRGRAGANVLTF
TRBV7-2	few	TRBJ2-2	NA	TGTGCCAGCAGCGCCCCCGGGAGTAGGACCCGGGAGCTGTTTTTT	CASSAPGSRTRELFF
TRBV9	NA	TRBJ1-3	NA	TGTGCCAGCAGCCCCCAGCCGGGGTTCGGAAACACCATATATTTT	CASSPQPGFGNTIYF
TRBV20-1	NA	TRBJ2-5	NA	TGCAGTGCTCCCCCGGCTAGTCTGGAGACCCAGTACTTC	CSAPPASLETQYF
TRBV4-2	few	TRBJ1-1	NA	TGTGCCAGCAGCCAAGTCACCGGGAACACTGAAGCTTTCTTT	CASSQVTGNTEAFF
TRBV12-3/TRBV12-4	few	TRBJ1-6	NA	TGTGCCAGCAGTTTCCACAGGGATGGTTCACCCCTCCACTTT	CASSFHRDGSPLHF
TRBV13	NA	TRBJ2-7	TRBD2	TGTGCCAGCAGCTTTTTGGCGAGCGGGAGGGCAGGAGAGCAGTACTTC	CASSFLASGRAGEQYF
TRBV7-2	NA	TRBJ2-7	NA	TGTGCCAGCAGCTTAGTCGTGGAGGGGCCCCCCTACGAGCAGTACTTC	CASSLVVEGPPYEQYF
TRBV28	few	TRBJ1-1	TRBD1	TGTGCCAGCAGTCGGGACAGGGTGAACACTGAAGCTTTCTTT	CASSRDRVNTEAFF
TRBV3-1	many	TRBJ2-1	TRBD2	TGTGCCAGCAGCAGGCGGGGGGCTCGTGATGAGCAGTTCTTC	CASSRRGARDEQFF
TRBV28	many	TRBJ2-6	TRBD1	TGTGCCAGCAGTTTATTAGGCAGGGGGTTAACTGGGGCCAACGTCCTGACTTTC	CASSLLGRGLTGANVLTF
TRBV28	few	TRBJ2-5	NA	TGTGCCAGCAGCTGGGCAGGGCCCCGAGAGACCCAGTACTTC	CASSWAGPRETQYF
TRBV11-2	many	TRBJ2-2	NA	TGTGCCAGCGTAGGGACCGGGGAGCTGTTTTTT	CASVGTGELFF
TRBV29-1	NA	TRBJ2-5	TRBD2	TGCAGCGTTGTTCGTGGTAGCGGGGGCATACAAGAGACCCAGTACTTC	CSVVRGSGGIQETQYF
TRBV9	NA	TRBJ2-4	TRBD2	TGTGCCAGCAGCGTAGAGGGACTAGCGGGAGGTACATTAAACATTCAGTACTTC	CASSVEGLAGGTLNIQYF
TRBV20-1	many	TRBJ2-7	NA	TGCAGTGCTAGAGACGACGGGGGTCATTACGAGCAGTACTTC	CSARDDGGHYEQYF
TRBV10-3	few	TRBJ2-3	TRBD2	TGTGCCATCAGTGAGTCCCCGGGACTAGCGGTCCCGGGTACGCAGTATTTT	CAISESPGLAVPGTQYF
TRBV20-1	many	TRBJ2-7	TRBD2	TGCAGTGCGATCTGGCGGGAGACCTACGAGCAGTACTTC	CSAIWRETYEQYF
TRBV7-8	many	TRBJ2-1	TRBD2	TGTGCCAGCTCGGCTAGCGGGAGGCTGGCGCAGTTCTTC	CASSASGRLAQFF
TRBV28	NA	TRBJ2-1	NA	TGTGCCAGCAGAGCGGTTGAGCAGTTCTTC	CASRAVEQFF
TRBV4-3	many	TRBJ1-5	TRBD1	TGCGCCAGCAGCCAAGGGGCGACAGGGCGTCAGCCCCAGCATTTT	CASSQGATGRQPQHF
TRBV7-8	many	TRBJ2-1	TRBD1	TGTGCCAGCAGCCCCGACAGGGGGCTATTTCTCTTC	CASSPDRGLFLF
TRBV29-1	many	TRBJ2-7	NA	TGCAGCGTTGTCTTTTGGGGGGCGAGGTACGAGCAGTACTTC	CSVVFWGARYEQYF
TRBV30	few	TRBJ2-3	NA	TGTGCCTGGAGTGTAATCATATACACAGATACGCAGTATTTT	CAWSVIIYTDTQYF
TRBV29-1	many	TRBJ2-3	TRBD1	TGCAGCACCAAAGGGGGCCTAGATACGCAGTATTTT	CSTKGGLDTQYF
TRBV3-1	few	TRBJ2-7	TRBD1	TGTGCCAGCAGCTCCTGGGACAGAAAGGCCTACGAGCAGTACTTC	CASSSWDRKAYEQYF
TRBV3-1	few	TRBJ1-1	NA	TGTGCCAGCAGCCCCGGGAGGGGCACTGAAGCTTTCTTT	CASSPGRGTEAFF
TRBV20-1	NA	TRBJ2-5	TRBD2	TGCAGTGCTAGAGTGCCTAGCGGGGTCCAAGAGACCCAGTACTTC	CSARVPSGVQETQYF
TRBV20-1	NA	TRBJ1-1	NA	TGCAGTGCCGAAAAGGGGAGCACTGAAGCTTTCTTT	CSAEKGSTEAFF
TRBV5-1	few	TRBJ2-3	TRBD1	TGCGCCAGCGGAGTACACACAACAGGGGGCCGGGCGGATACGCAGTATTTT	CASGVHTTGGRADTQYF
TRBV18	NA	TRBJ1-2	NA	TGTGCCAGCTCACCCCCGGGCGGACCCTATGGCTACACCTTC	CASSPPGGPYGYTF
TRBV5-1	many	TRBJ2-7	NA	TGCGCCAGCAGCCTGCAGGGGGGGATTTACTACGAGCAGTACTTC	CASSLQGGIYYEQYF
TRBV18	few	TRBJ2-3	NA	TGTGCCAGCTCACGTGCGACTAGCACAGATACGCAGTATTTT	CASSRATSTDTQYF
TRBV2	NA	TRBJ2-5	NA	TGTGCCAGCAGTGAAGCGCTGCCCGGTCGAGAGACCCAGTACTTC	CASSEALPGRETQYF
TRBV4-1	many	TRBJ2-3	TRBD2	TGCGCCAGCAGCCAAGCGGGACTAGCGGGAAGCACAGATACGCAGTATTTT	CASSQAGLAGSTDTQYF
TRBV25-1	NA	TRBJ1-1	NA	TGTGCCAGCAGTGAAGAATGGTTATCGGGGACTGAAGCTTTCTTT	CASSEEWLSGTEAFF
TRBV6-5	NA	TRBJ2-1	TRBD1	TGTGCCAGCAGTTACCCGGACAGGGGTCGAAATGAGCAGTTCTTC	CASSYPDRGRNEQFF
TRBV5-4	many	TRBJ2-1	TRBD1	TGTGCCAGCAGCTTGGAGGTGACAGGGATTGAGCAGTTCTTC	CASSLEVTGIEQFF
TRBV6-4	many	TRBJ2-2	NA	TGTGCCAGCAGTGAATCGCCCGAGAACACCGGGGAGCTGTTTTTT	CASSESPENTGELFF
TRBV7-9	few	TRBJ1-1	NA	TGTGCCAGCAGCTCCGGACAGTCGAACACTGAAGCTTTCTTT	CASSSGQSNTEAFF
TRBV25-1	many	TRBJ2-5	TRBD2	TGTGCCAGCAGTGGTAGACTAGCGAGAGAGACCCAGTACTTC	CASSGRLARETQYF
TRBV20-1	few	TRBJ2-3	NA	TGCAGTGCTAGAGATCCAGTGGGAATGGATACGCAGTATTTT	CSARDPVGMDTQYF
TRBV13	NA	TRBJ2-1	NA	TGTGCCAGCAGCTTACTCCTGGCGAATCGGTACAATGAGCAGTTCTTC	CASSLLLANRYNEQFF
TRBV20-1	few	TRBJ2-7	NA	TGCAGTGCAGGGGAAGGCCCCTACGAGCAGTACTTC	CSAGEGPYEQYF
TRBV4-1	NA	TRBJ2-7	NA	TGCGCCAGCAGCTCTGGACACTTAGGGAGCTACGAGCAGTACTTC	CASSSGHLGSYEQYF
TRBV7-2	few	TRBJ2-3	NA	TGTGCCAGCAGCTTGGGCAGGGGGGAAGATACGCAGTATTTT	CASSLGRGEDTQYF
TRBV30	NA	TRBJ2-7	NA	TGTGCCTGGAGTCCCGCTCACTACGAGCAGTACTTC	CAWSPAHYEQYF